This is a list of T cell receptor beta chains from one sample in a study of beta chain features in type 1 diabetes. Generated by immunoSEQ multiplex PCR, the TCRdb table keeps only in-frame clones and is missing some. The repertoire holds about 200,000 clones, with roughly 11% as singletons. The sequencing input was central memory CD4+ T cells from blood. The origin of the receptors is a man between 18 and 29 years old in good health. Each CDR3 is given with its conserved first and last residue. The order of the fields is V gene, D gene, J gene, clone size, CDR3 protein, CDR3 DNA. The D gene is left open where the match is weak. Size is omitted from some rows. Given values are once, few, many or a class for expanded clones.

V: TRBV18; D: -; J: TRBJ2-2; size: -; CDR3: CASSLLGTPNTGELFF; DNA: TGTGCCAGCTCACTACTGGGGACACCCAACACCGGGGAGCTGTTTTTT
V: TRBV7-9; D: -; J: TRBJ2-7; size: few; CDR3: CASSLRDGPYEQYF; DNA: TGTGCCAGCAGCCTCCGGGACGGACCCTACGAGCAGTACTTC
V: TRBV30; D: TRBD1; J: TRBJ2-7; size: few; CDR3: CACSPGQTYEQYF; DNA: TGTGCCTGCTCCCCGGGACAGACCTACGAGCAGTACTTC
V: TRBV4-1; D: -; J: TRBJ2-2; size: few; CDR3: CASSQERATGELFF; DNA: TGCGCCAGCAGCCAAGAAAGGGCCACCGGGGAGCTGTTTTTT
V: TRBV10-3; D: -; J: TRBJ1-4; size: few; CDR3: CAISGGGEKLFF; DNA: TGTGCCATCAGCGGAGGCGGCGAAAAACTGTTTTTT
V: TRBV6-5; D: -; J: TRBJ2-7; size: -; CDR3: CASRRTSTGSYEQYF; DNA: TGTGCCAGCAGGCGTACTAGTACAGGTTCCTACGAGCAGTACTTC
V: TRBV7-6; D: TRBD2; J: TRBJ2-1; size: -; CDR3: CASSLSGTSLYNEQFF; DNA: TGTGCCAGCAGCTTATCTGGGACTAGCTTGTACAATGAGCAGTTCTTC
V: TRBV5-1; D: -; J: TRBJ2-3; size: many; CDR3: CASSTSYTDTQYF; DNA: TGCGCCAGCAGCACCTCGTACACAGATACGCAGTATTTT
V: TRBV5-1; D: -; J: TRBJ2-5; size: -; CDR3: CASSFGVEETQYF; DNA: TGCGCCAGCAGCTTCGGGGTGGAGGAGACCCAGTACTTC
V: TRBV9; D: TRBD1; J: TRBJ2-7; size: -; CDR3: CASSPLTGVDDYEQYF; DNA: TGTGCCAGCAGCCCCCTGACAGGGGTTGACGACTACGAGCAGTACTTC
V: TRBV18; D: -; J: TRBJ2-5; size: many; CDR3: CASSPNYQETQYF; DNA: TGTGCCAGCTCACCAAATTACCAAGAGACCCAGTACTTC
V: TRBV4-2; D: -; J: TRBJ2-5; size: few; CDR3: CASSRDTQETQYF; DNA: TGTGCCAGCAGCCGGGACACCCAAGAGACCCAGTACTTC
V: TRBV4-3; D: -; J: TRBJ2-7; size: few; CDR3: CASSLQSRLDPYEQYF; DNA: TGCGCCAGCAGCCTCCAGTCCAGGTTGGACCCCTACGAGCAGTACTTC
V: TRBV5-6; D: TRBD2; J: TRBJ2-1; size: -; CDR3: CASSLDGTSSNEQFF; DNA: TGTGCCAGCAGCTTGGACGGGACTAGCTCAAATGAGCAGTTCTTC
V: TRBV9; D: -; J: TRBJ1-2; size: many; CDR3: CASSVGITSYGYTF; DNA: TGTGCCAGCAGCGTAGGCATCACCTCATATGGCTACACCTTC
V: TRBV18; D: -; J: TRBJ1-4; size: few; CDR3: CASGHGENEKLFF; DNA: TGTGCCAGCGGACACGGTGAGAATGAAAAACTGTTTTTT
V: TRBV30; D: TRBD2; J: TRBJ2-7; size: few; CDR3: CAYVLAGVVNEQYF; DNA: TGTGCCTATGTGCTAGCGGGAGTCGTCAACGAGCAGTACTTC
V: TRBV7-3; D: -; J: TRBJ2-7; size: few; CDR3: CASSLSADYEQYF; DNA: TGTGCCAGCAGCTTAAGTGCAGACTACGAGCAGTACTTC
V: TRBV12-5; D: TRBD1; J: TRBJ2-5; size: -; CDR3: CASGSGQGDETQYF; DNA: TGTGCTAGTGGTTCTGGACAGGGGGATGAGACCCAGTACTTC
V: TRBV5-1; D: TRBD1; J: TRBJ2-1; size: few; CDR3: CASAGQGASEQFF; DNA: TGCGCCAGCGCTGGACAGGGGGCAAGTGAGCAGTTCTTC
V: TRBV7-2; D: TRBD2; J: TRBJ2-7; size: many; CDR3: CASSLGLAQSYEQYF; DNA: TGTGCCAGCAGCTTAGGACTAGCGCAATCCTACGAGCAGTACTTC
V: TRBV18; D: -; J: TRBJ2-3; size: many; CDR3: CASSPPTMDTQYF; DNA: TGTGCCAGCTCACCACCGACAATGGATACGCAGTATTTT
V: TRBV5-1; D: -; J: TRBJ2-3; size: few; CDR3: CASSPDLTDTQYF; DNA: TGCGCCAGCAGCCCGGACTTGACAGATACGCAGTATTTT
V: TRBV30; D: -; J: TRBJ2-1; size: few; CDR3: CAWRFGNEQFF; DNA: TGTGCCTGGAGATTCGGCAATGAGCAGTTCTTC
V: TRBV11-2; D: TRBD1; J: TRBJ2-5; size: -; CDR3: CASSLDGTGRETQYF; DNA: TGTGCCAGCAGCTTAGACGGGACAGGGAGGGAGACCCAGTACTTC
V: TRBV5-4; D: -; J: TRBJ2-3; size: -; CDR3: CASRNWGAVLRYTQYF; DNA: TGTGCCAGCAGGAATTGGGGAGCGGTCCTACGTTATACGCAGTATTTT
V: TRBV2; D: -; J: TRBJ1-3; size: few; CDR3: CASSRSSGTRSGNTIYF; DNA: TGTGCCAGCAGTCGTTCCTCCGGGACACGCTCTGGAAACACCATATATTTT
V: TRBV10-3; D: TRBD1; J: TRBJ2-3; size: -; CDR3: CAISEGTGGTDTQYF; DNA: TGTGCCATCAGTGAAGGGACAGGGGGGACAGATACGCAGTATTTT
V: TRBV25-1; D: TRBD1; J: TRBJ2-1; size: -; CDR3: CASSERDRGLYEQFF; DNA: TGTGCCAGCAGTGAACGGGACAGGGGGCTCTATGAGCAGTTCTTC